This T cell receptor beta chain was retrieved from a study of T cell changes during pregnancy in multiple sclerosis. Profiling relied on immunoSEQ multiplex PCR, and the TCRdb table lists in-frame clones only, not all of them. The sample carries some 75,000 clones, roughly 96% recorded once. Germline V gene sequence: CDR1 GTSNPN, CDR2 SVGIG (reference sequence). V trimming: 1 base; J trimming: 6 bases; junction bases outside the gene matches: 4. The CDR3 has 15 residues. The source material was peripheral blood, sampled in the second trimester of pregnancy. This chain joins TRBV30 and TRBJ1-5; TRBD1 aligns across 12 bases. The TCR comes from a female donor with multiple sclerosis, enrolled in a pregnancy study. This CDR3 is CAWSDGTGGGQPQHF. The CDR3 DNA reads TGTGCCTGGAGTGATGGGACAGGGGGCGGTCAGCCCCAGCATTTT.